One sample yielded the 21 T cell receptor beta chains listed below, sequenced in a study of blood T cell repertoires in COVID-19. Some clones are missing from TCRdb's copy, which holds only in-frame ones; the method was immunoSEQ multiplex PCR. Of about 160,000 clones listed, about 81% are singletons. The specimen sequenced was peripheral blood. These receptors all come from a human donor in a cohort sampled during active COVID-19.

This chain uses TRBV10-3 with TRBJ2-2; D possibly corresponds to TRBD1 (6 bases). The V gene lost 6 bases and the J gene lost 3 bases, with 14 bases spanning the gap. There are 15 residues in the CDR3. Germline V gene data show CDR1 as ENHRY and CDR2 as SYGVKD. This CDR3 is CAIRQGDYDTGELFF. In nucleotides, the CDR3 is TGTGCCATCAGACAGGGAGACTACGACACCGGGGAGCTGTTTTTT.

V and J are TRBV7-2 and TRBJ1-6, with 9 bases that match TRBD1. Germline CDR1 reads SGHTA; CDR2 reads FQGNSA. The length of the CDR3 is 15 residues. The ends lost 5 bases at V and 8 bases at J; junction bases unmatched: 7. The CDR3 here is CASSKRQGVDSPLHF. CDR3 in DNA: TGTGCCAGCAGCAAAAGACAGGGGGTAGATTCACCCCTCCACTTT.

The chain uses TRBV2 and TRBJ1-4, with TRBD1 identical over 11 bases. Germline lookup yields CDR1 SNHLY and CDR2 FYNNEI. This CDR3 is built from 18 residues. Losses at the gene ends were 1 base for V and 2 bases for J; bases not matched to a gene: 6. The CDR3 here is CASSEVVDRGRTNEKLFF. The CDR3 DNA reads TGTGCCAGCAGTGAAGTGGTGGACAGGGGGCGTACTAATGAAAAACTGTTTTTT.

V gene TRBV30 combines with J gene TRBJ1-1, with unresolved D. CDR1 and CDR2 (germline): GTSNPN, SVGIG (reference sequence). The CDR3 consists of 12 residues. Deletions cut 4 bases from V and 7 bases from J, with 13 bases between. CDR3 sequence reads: CAWTGSVGEAFF. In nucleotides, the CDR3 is TGTGCCTGGACCGGGAGTGTGGGTGAAGCTTTCTTT. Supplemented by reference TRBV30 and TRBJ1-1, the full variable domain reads SQTIHQWPATLVQPVGSPLSLECTVEGTSNPNLYWYRQAAGRGLQLLFYSVGIGQISSEVPQNLSASRPQDRQFILSSKKLLLSDSGFYLCAWTGSVGEAFFGQGTRLTVV.

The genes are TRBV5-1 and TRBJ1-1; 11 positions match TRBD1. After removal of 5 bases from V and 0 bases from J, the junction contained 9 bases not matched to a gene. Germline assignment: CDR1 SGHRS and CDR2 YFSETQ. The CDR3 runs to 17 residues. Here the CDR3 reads CASRGGTGGSVNTEAFF. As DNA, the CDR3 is TGCGCCAGCAGAGGTGGGACAGGGGGTTCAGTGAACACTGAAGCTTTCTTT. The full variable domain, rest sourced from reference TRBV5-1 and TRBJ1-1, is KAGVTQTPRYLIKTRGQQVTLSCSPISGHRSVSWYQQTPGQGLQFLFEYFSETQRNKGNFPGRFSGRQFSNSRSEMNVSTLELGDSALYLCASRGGTGGSVNTEAFFGQGTRLTVV.

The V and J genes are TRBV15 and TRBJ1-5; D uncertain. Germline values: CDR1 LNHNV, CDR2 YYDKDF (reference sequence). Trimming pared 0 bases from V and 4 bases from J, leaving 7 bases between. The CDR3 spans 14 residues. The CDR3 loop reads CATSRDPGNQPQHF. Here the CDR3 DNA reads TGTGCCACCAGCAGAGATCCAGGTAATCAGCCCCAGCATTTT.

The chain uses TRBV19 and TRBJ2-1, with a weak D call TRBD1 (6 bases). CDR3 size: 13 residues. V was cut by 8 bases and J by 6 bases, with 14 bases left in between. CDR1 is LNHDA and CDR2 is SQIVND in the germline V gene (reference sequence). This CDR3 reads CASRGQRSNEQFF. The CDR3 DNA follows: TGTGCCAGTCGCGGACAGCGATCCAATGAGCAGTTCTTC.

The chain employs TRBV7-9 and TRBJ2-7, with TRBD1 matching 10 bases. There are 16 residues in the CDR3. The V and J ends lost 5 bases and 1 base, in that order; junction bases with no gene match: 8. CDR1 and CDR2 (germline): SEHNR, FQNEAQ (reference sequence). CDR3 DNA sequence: TGTGCCAGCAGCCATCCGTCGGGACAGGGGTCCTACGAGCAGTACTTC. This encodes CASSHPSGQGSYEQYF.

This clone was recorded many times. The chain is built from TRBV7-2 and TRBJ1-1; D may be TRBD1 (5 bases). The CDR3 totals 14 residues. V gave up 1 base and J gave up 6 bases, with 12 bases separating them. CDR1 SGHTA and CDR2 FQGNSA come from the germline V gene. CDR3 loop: CASSLVSTAPEAFF. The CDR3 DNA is TGTGCCAGCAGCTTAGTATCGACAGCCCCTGAAGCTTTCTTT.

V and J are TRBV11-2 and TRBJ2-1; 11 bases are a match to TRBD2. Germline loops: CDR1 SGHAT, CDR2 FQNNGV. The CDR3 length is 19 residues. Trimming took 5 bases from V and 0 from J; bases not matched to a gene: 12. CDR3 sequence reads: CASSRWASGGTSSYNEQFF. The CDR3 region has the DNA TGTGCCAGCAGCAGGTGGGCTAGCGGGGGGACAAGCTCCTACAATGAGCAGTTCTTC.

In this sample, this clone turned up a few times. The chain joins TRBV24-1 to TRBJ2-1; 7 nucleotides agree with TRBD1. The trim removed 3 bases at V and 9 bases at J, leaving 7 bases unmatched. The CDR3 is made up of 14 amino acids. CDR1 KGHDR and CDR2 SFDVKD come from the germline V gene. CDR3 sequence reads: CATSDPTGKGEQFF. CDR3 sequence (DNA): TGTGCCACCAGTGATCCGACAGGGAAGGGTGAGCAGTTCTTC.

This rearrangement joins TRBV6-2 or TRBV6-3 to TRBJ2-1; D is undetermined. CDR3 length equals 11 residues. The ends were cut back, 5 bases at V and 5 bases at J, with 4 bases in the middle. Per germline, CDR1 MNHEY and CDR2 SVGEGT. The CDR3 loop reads CASSRDNEQFF. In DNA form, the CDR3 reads TGTGCCAGCAGTCGGGACAATGAGCAGTTCTTC.

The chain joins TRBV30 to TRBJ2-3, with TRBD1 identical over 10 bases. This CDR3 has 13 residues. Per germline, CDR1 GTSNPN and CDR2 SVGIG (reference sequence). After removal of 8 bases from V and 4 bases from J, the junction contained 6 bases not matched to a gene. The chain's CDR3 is CARQGALPDTQYF. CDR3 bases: TGTGCCCGACAGGGGGCCTTGCCAGATACGCAGTATTTT.

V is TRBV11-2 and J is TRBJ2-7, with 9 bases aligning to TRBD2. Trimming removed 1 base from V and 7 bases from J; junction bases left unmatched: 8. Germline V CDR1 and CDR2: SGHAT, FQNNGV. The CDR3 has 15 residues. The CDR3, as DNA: TGTGCCAGCAGCTTAGTTGGTCTAGCGGGGAATGAGCAGTACTTC. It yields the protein CASSLVGLAGNEQYF.

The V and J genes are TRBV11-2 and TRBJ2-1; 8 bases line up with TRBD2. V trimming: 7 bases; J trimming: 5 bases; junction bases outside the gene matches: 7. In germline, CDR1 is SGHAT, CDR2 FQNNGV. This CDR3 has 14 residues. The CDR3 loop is CASNSLAVNNEQFF. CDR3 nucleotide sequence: TGTGCCAGCAACTCACTAGCGGTGAACAATGAGCAGTTCTTC. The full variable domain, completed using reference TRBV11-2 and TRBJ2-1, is EAGVAQSPRYKIIEKRQSVAFWCNPISGHATLYWYQQILGQGPKLLIQFQNNGVVDDSQLPKDRFSAERLKGVDSTLKIQPAKLEDSAVYLCASNSLAVNNEQFFGPGTRLTVL.

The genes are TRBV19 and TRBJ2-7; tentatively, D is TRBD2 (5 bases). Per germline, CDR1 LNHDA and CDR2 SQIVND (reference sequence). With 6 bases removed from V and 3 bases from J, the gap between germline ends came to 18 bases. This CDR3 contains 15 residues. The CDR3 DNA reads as TGTGCCAGTAGCATGAAAACCGGGATAAACTACGAGCAGTACTTC. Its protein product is CASSMKTGINYEQYF.

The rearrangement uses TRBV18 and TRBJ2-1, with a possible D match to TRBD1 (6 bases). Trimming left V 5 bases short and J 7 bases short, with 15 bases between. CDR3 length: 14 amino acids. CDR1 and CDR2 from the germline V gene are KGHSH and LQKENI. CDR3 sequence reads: CASSYSGTINEQFF. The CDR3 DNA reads TGTGCCAGCTCATATTCCGGGACAATTAATGAGCAGTTCTTC. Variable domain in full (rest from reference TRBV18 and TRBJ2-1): NAGVMQNPRHLVRRRGQEARLRCSPMKGHSHVYWYRQLPEEGLKFMVYLQKENIIDESGMPKERFSAEFPKEGPSILRIQQVVRGDSAAYFCASSYSGTINEQFFGPGTRLTVL.

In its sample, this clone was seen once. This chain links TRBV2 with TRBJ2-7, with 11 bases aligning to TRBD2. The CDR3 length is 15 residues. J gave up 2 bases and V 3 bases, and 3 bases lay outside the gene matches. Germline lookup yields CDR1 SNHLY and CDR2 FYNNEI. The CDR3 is CASSDLAGGAYEQYF. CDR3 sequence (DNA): TGTGCCAGCAGTGACCTAGCGGGGGGCGCCTACGAGCAGTACTTC.

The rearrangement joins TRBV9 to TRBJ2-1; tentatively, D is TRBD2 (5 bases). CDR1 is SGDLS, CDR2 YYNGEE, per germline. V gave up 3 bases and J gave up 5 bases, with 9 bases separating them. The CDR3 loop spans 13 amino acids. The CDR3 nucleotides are TGTGCCAGCAGCGCCACTAGTAACAATGAGCAGTTCTTC. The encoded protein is CASSATSNNEQFF.

In DNA, the CDR3 is TGTGCCAGCAGCCTCACCGCGGGACAGGGCCTGGCTTTCTTT. It codes for CASSLTAGQGLAFF. This sequence joins TRBV11-2 and TRBJ1-1; TRBD1 aligns across 9 bases. The germline gives CDR1 SGHAT, CDR2 FQNNGV. The CDR3 consists of 14 residues. V was pared by 5 bases and J by 11 bases, with 12 bases of the junction left unmatched.

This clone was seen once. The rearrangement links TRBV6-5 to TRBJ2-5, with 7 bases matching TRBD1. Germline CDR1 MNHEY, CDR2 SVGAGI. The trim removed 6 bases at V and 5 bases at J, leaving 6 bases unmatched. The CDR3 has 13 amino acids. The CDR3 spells CASREDRWETQYF. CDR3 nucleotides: TGTGCCAGCAGAGAGGACAGGTGGGAGACCCAGTACTTC.